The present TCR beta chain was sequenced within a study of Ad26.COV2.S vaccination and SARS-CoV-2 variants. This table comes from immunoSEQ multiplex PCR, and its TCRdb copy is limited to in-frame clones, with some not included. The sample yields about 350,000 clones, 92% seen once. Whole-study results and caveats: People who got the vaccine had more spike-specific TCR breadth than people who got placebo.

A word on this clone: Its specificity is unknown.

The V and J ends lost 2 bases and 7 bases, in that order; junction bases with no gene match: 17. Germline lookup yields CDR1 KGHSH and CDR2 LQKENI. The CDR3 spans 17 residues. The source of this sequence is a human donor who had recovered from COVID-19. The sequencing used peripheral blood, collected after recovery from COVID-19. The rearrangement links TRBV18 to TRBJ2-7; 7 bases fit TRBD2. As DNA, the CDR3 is TGTGCCAGCTCACCAAAAGGTAAAGGGACTACGGTGGGGGAGCAGTACTTC. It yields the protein CASSPKGKGTTVGEQYF.